This record looks at one T cell receptor (beta chain) sequence and its context. There are many counts of this clonotype. What this receptor recognizes is not known. The sample holds no much larger clone one base away, and base qualities are not on file. This sample was included in a study of CD8 T cells in ankylosing spondylitis (dated by TCRdb to about 2017). A note on the overall study: The study set out to find disease-linked TCR variants by profiling T cell receptor beta repertoires in ankylosing spondylitis patients and healthy donors. The full study cohort comprised 20 to 25 ankylosing spondylitis patients and 110 or so healthy donors. Peripheral blood was sampled, and synovial fluid was also collected from ankylosing spondylitis patients.

The sample was run on an Illumina HiSeq 2500. TCR beta libraries were prepared by quantitative 5'-RACE with molecular barcodes. The paper's data handling went like this. Disease-linked TCR variants were identified with a new computational method built on a probabilistic model of VDJ rearrangement. Using fastp trimming at Q25 and MiXCR clonotype assembly, TCRdb reanalyzed the public sequencing data and kept in-frame beta chains. Rows merge per CDR3 protein into single entries with the most common DNA and genes. The V and J calls were not made by the authors but by TCRdb's processing. The sample records fewer than 550,000 distinct CDR3 sequences, roughly 5% of which are singletons. The ten largest account for roughly 3.3% of the sample. Overall study results and their limits: Some of the motif variants had been reported before in the synovial fluid and blood of reactive arthritis patients, a finding that suggests common disease-initiation mechanisms. A TCR beta motif made up of several highly homologous amino acid variants appeared to be characteristic of blood from ankylosing spondylitis patients. The disease-linked clones were reported as significantly enriched in matched synovial fluid samples from ankylosing spondylitis patients. The disease-linked clones showed a CD8+ phenotype and occurred at relatively low frequencies in peripheral blood.

Trimming accounts for 7 bases at V and 3 bases at J, while the number of junction bases matched to no gene is 5. From its cysteine to its phenylalanine, the CDR3 spans 12 amino acids. The kept DNA is CDR3 alone, 36 bases in frame from the first base. The germline V gene specifies SQVTM as CDR1 and ANQGSEA as CDR2. This clonotype was sampled from a male donor with ankylosing spondylitis. The chain uses TRBV29-1 and TRBJ1-1, and 7 bases in between align with TRBD1. The sequenced sample consisted of blood, either unsorted or a sorted T cell fraction (not recorded which). The encoded CDR3 is CSGYRGDTEAFF. The DNA is as follows: TGCAGCGGGTACAGGGGTGACACTGAAGCTTTCTTT.